One and the same sample provided the 14 T cell receptor beta chains below, sequenced in a study of T cells in Graves' hyperthyroidism and ophthalmopathy. Amplified TCR beta CDR3 regions derived from RNA transcripts. A set of HTBI primers served as the primers for a first-round RT-PCR of the TCR CDR3. TCRdb reanalysed the multiplex PCR reads using MiXCR and keeps one entry per CDR3 protein. The sample lists fewer than 700,000 distinct CDR3 sequences; around 15% were seen once. The sequencing input was blood. The receptors come from a woman aged 30 to 39 with Graves' hyperthyroidism.

There are many counts of this clonotype. The CDR3 DNA reads TGTGCCAGCAGATCTAGCGGAGAACGCAATGAGCAGTTCTTC. Translation gives CASRSSGERNEQFF. The chain is built from TRBV6-2 or TRBV6-3 and TRBJ2-1; TRBD2 agrees at 7 bases. J lost 6 bases, V lost 6 bases, and 8 bases had no gene match. CDR3 length: 14 residues. Germline-derived CDR1 and CDR2 are MNHEY and SVGEGT.

This clonotype has just one count. The rearrangement joins TRBV11-2 to TRBJ2-1; 7 bases are shared with TRBD2. CDR3 length: 17 amino acids. With 5 bases clipped from V and 7 bases from J, the junction kept 17 bases outside the gene matches. Germline assignment: CDR1 SGHAT and CDR2 FQNNGV. The CDR3 spells CASSQDREASGWNEQFF. CDR3 in DNA: TGTGCCAGCAGCCAAGATCGGGAGGCCTCAGGCTGGAATGAGCAGTTCTTC. The full variable domain, its missing parts supplied by reference TRBV11-2 and TRBJ2-1, is EAGVAQSPRYKIIEKRQSVAFWCNPISGHATLYWYQQILGQGPKLLIQFQNNGVVDDSQLPKDRFSAERLKGVDSTLKIQPAKLEDSAVYLCASSQDREASGWNEQFFGPGTRLTVL.

This clonotype showed up many times. The gene calls are TRBV11-2 and TRBJ2-7, with D perhaps matching TRBD1 (6 bases). Germline-derived CDR1 and CDR2 are SGHAT and FQNNGV. V was shortened by 3 bases and J by 0 bases, with 9 bases between the two germline ends. The CDR3 runs to 14 residues. The CDR3: CASSFPDSSYEQYF. The CDR3 DNA sequence: TGTGCCAGCAGCTTCCCGGACAGCTCCTACGAGCAGTACTTC.

This clonotype showed up many times. J is TRBJ2-7 and V is TRBV7-2; D remains ambiguous. The V gene lost 4 bases and the J gene lost 6 bases, with 7 bases spanning the gap. Germline V gene lookup returns CDR1 SGHTA and CDR2 FQGNSA. The CDR3 runs 11 residues. CDR3 protein: CASSYLGEQYF. CDR3 bases: TGTGCCAGCAGCTACCTAGGCGAGCAGTACTTC. The whole variable domain, filled in from reference TRBV7-2 and TRBJ2-7, reads GAGVSQSPSNKVTEKGKDVELRCDPISGHTALYWYRQSLGQGLEFLIYFQGNSAPDKSGLPSDRFSAERTGGSVSTLTIQRTQQEDSAVYLCASSYLGEQYFGPGTRLTVT.

This clonotype was observed many times. This chain joins TRBV2 and TRBJ2-5; TRBD1 agrees at 8 bases. Germline loops: CDR1 SNHLY, CDR2 FYNNEI. The CDR3 runs 15 residues. Trimming at V came to 6 bases and at J to 4 bases, leaving 10 bases not matched to a gene. CDR3 residues: CASRIQGALRETQYF. Written as DNA, the CDR3 is TGTGCCAGCAGAATCCAGGGGGCCCTCCGAGAGACCCAGTACTTC.

The table lists this clonotype with many counts. This chain connects TRBV2 to TRBJ1-1, with D possibly matching TRBD1 (5 bases). Germline values: CDR1 SNHLY, CDR2 FYNNEI. This CDR3 has 15 residues. V lost 3 bases and J 7 bases, leaving 18 bases between the germline ends. In DNA, the CDR3 is TGTGCCAGCAGTGACAGGGTCCACCCCGCGGGTGAAGCTTTCTTT. Residues: CASSDRVHPAGEAFF.

The table lists this clonotype with many counts. This rearrangement joins TRBV11-2 to TRBJ2-4; TRBD1 might be the D (7 bases). The germline gives CDR1 SGHAT, CDR2 FQNNGV. CDR3 length: 16 residues. Trimming stripped 2 bases from V and 6 bases from J, with 17 bases between. CDR3 protein: CASSLLSPGGRNIQYF. DNA of the CDR3: TGTGCCAGCAGCTTACTCTCCCCAGGGGGGAGAAACATTCAGTACTTC.

This clonotype was counted only a few times. The chain links TRBV28 to TRBJ2-7; D is possibly TRBD2 (6 bases). Trimming cost V 6 bases and J 0 bases, with 12 bases left between them. The length of the CDR3 is 14 residues. The germline V gene encodes CDR1 MDHEN and CDR2 SYDVKM. The CDR3 sequence is CASRGLFSSYEQYF. CDR3 in DNA: TGTGCCAGCAGGGGACTGTTCTCCTCCTACGAGCAGTACTTC.

About this clonotype itself: The conserved final phenylalanine or tryptophan is absent from the CDR3, which likely points to a read error. The chain uses TRBV7-3 and TRBJ2-7, with D possibly matching TRBD2 (5 bases). The germline V gene encodes CDR1 SGHTA and CDR2 FQGTGA. The CDR3 runs to 13 residues. Trimming took off 8 bases at V and 3 bases at J, with 14 bases between the two ends. CDR3 sequence (DNA): TGTGCCAGCCTTGGAATTGGACTCTACGAGCAGTACTCC. It encodes CASLGIGLYEQYS.

This clonotype was counted many times. This chain joins TRBV28 and TRBJ2-7, with D perhaps given as TRBD1 or TRBD2 (6 bases each). Germline CDR1 is MDHEN and CDR2 is SYDVKM. V was cut by 6 bases and J by 2 bases, with 17 bases left in between. The CDR3 covers 15 residues. The CDR3 spells CASSPRGTKTYEQYF. DNA for the CDR3: TGTGCCAGCAGCCCCCGCGGGACAAAGACCTACGAGCAGTACTTC.

This clonotype was observed at least ten times. The J gene is TRBJ1-5, the V gene TRBV27; D might be TRBD1 (6 bases). V was pared by 2 bases and J by 2 bases, with 13 bases between. Germline lookup yields CDR1 MNHEY and CDR2 SMNVEV (reference sequence). CDR3 length equals 16 residues. CDR3 sequence reads: CASSLTGSGGNQPQHF. The CDR3 DNA reads as TGTGCCAGCAGTTTAACAGGGTCCGGGGGCAATCAGCCCCAGCATTTT.

The genes are TRBV4-1 and TRBJ2-3; D not certain. The CDR3 extends over 12 amino acids. V dropped 4 bases and J dropped 4 bases, with 6 bases sitting between them. Looked up from germline, CDR1 is MGHRA and CDR2 is YSYEKL. CDR3 in DNA: TGCGCCAGCAGCCGCGCCGCAGATACGCAGTATTTT. This codes for CASSRAADTQYF.

This chain connects TRBV4-2 to TRBJ2-3; 12 nucleotides line up with TRBD2. J gave up 0 bases and V 4 bases, and 14 bases lay outside the gene matches. Germline V gene sequence: CDR1 LGHNA, CDR2 YNFKEQ. The CDR3 extends over 20 amino acids. The CDR3 bases are TGTGCCAGCAGCCTTGCGGGGGAGATGGGACTAGCGGGTAGCACAGATACGCAGTATTTT. The encoded protein is CASSLAGEMGLAGSTDTQYF.

This clonotype came up many times. The CDR3 reads CAWTPAWDRGYNEQFF. In DNA form, the CDR3 reads TGTGCCTGGACCCCAGCGTGGGACAGGGGATACAATGAGCAGTTCTTC. The rearrangement uses TRBV30 and TRBJ2-1; 10 bases map to TRBD1. J lost 4 bases, V lost 4 bases, and 10 bases had no gene match. The CDR3 has 16 amino acids. Germline V gives CDR1 GTSNPN, CDR2 SVGIG (reference sequence). The variable domain in full, completed from reference TRBV30 and TRBJ2-1, reads SQTIHQWPATLVQPVGSPLSLECTVEGTSNPNLYWYRQAAGRGLQLLFYSVGIGQISSEVPQNLSASRPQDRQFILSSKKLLLSDSGFYLCAWTPAWDRGYNEQFFGPGTRLTVL.